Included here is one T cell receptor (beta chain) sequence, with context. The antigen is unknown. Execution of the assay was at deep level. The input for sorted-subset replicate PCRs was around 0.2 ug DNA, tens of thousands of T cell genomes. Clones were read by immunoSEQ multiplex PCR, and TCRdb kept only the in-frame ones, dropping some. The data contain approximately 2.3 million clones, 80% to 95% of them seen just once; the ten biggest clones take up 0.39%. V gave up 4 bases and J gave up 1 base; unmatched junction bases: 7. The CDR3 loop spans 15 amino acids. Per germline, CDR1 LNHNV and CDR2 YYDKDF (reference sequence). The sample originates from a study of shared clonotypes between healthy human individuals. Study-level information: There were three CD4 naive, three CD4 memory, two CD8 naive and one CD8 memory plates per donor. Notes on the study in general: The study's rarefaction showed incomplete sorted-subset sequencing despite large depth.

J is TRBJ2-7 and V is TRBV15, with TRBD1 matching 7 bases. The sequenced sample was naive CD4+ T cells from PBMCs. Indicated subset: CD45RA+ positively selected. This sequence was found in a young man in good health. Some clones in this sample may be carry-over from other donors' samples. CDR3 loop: CATSTHGTESYEQYF. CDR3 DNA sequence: TGTGCCACCAGCACCCACGGGACAGAATCCTACGAGCAGTACTTC.